The clone carrying this TCR beta chain was recorded a few times. This sample's treatment: randomized to nivolumab then ipilimumab (arm A) or the reverse (arm B). From thawed PBMCs, live CD3+CD8+ cells negative for CD19 and CD56 were sorted. The table came from immunoSEQ multiplex PCR; TCRdb's copy has only in-frame clones and leaves some out. The sample records roughly 20,000 clones, more than 55% being singletons. The data belong to a study of sequential checkpoint blockade in melanoma. Looked up from germline, CDR1 is LGHNT and CDR2 is FRNRAP. This CDR3 is built from 16 residues. Trimming took off 0 bases at V and 4 bases at J, with 12 bases between the two ends.

This sequence was found in a human donor with melanoma. The sequencing used CD8+ T cells sorted from blood (inferred from file names), collected from a patient given nivolumab and ipilimumab in sequence. V usage is TRBV12-5 and J usage is TRBJ2-2; no clear D gene. CDR3 DNA: TGTGCTAGTGGTTTGGTACCCGAACGGGTCACCGGGGAGCTGTTTTTT. This gives the protein CASGLVPERVTGELFF.